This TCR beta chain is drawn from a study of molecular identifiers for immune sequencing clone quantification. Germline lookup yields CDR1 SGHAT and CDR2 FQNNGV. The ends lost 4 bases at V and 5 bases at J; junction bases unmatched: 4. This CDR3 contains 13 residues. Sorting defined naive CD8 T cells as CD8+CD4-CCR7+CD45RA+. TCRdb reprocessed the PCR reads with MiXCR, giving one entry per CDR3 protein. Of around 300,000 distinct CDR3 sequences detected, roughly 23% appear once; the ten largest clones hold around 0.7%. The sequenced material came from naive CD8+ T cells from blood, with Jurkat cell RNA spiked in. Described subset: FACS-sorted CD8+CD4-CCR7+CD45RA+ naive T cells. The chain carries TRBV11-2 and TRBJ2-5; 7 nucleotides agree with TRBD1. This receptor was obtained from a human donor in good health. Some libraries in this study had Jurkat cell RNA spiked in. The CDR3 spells CASSSGQDETQYF. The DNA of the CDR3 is TGTGCCAGCAGCTCAGGACAGGACGAGACCCAGTACTTC.